This entry concerns a single TCR beta chain. This sample is drawn from a study of CD8+ T cells in alopecia areata. After isolation, RNA underwent reverse transcription to generate cDNA as the sequencing template. Libraries were prepared by immunoSEQ multiplex PCR; TCRdb keeps only in-frame clonotypes and omits some of them. The table includes more than 90,000 clones, just under 60% detected once. Treatment indicated: oral pan-JAK inhibitor, 5-10 mg twice daily. The CDR3 totals 15 residues. V trimming: 5 bases; J trimming: 0 bases; junction bases outside the gene matches: 6. The germline V gene has CDR1 SGHTA and CDR2 FQGNSA.

This chain links TRBV7-2 with TRBJ1-2, with TRBD1 identical over 7 bases. The TCR sequence derives from a human donor with alopecia areata. Sample: CD8+ T cells sorted from blood, taken at roughly week 55, from a patient treated with tofacitinib. In DNA, the CDR3 is TGTGCCAGCAGCCGACAGGGACATACTAACTATGGCTACACCTTC. This encodes CASSRQGHTNYGYTF. The full variable domain, completed using reference TRBV7-2 and TRBJ1-2, is GAGVSQSPSNKVTEKGKDVELRCDPISGHTALYWYRQSLGQGLEFLIYFQGNSAPDKSGLPSDRFSAERTGGSVSTLTIQRTQQEDSAVYLCASSRQGHTNYGYTFGSGTRLTVV.